This T cell receptor (beta chain) was retrieved from a study of blood T cell repertoires in COVID-19. Enrollment of patients from Seattle took place during active infection, with longitudinal follow-up. There are 16 residues in the CDR3. Germline CDR1 is SGHNT and CDR2 is YYREEE (reference sequence). V lost 5 bases, J lost 1 base, and 19 bases lay in between. How the authors handled the data: It was from reference gene primer amplification that nucleated cell counts were estimated. Measured with immunoSEQ multiplex PCR; TCRdb has only the in-frame clones, and not every one. That table supplies the V and J calls and clone size; D and trimming were determined from the DNA. The sample yields about 170,000 clones, just under 85% seen once.

This TCR came from a woman of 80 years or more with COVID-19, enrolled during active disease. Sequencing used peripheral blood. The chain recombines TRBV5-4 with TRBJ2-7; tentative D call: TRBD2 (7 bases). Here the CDR3 reads CASSLGGGGGSYEQYF. For the CDR3, the DNA is TGTGCCAGCAGTCTAGGTGGCGGGGGCGGGTCCTACGAGCAGTACTTC. Supplemented by reference TRBV5-4 and TRBJ2-7, the full variable domain reads ETGVTQSPTHLIKTRGQQVTLRCSSQSGHNTVSWYQQALGQGPQFIFQYYREEENGRGNFPPRFSGLQFPNYSSELNVNALELDDSALYLCASSLGGGGGSYEQYFGPGTRLTVT.